The 24 T cell receptor beta chains below all came from one sample that was sequenced in a study of blood T cell repertoires in COVID-19. This table comes from immunoSEQ multiplex PCR, and its TCRdb copy is limited to in-frame clones, with some not included. The profile shows about 160,000 clones, approximately 80% of them singletons. Sequences were obtained from peripheral blood. These receptors all stem from a woman of 80 years or more with acute or convalescent COVID-19.

This clone was detected only once. The rearrangement joins TRBV6-1 to TRBJ1-5; D gene uncertain. V was cut by 3 bases and J by 3 bases, with 6 bases left in between. The CDR3 spans 13 residues. From germline, CDR1 is MNHNS and CDR2 SASEGT. In DNA form, the CDR3 reads TGTGCCAGCAGTGAGTCTTCCAATCAGCCCCAGCATTTT. Amino acid sequence: CASSESSNQPQHF.

This chain joins TRBV7-8 and TRBJ2-1; D possibly corresponds to TRBD1 (5 bases). The CDR3 spans 16 residues. The germline V gene has CDR1 SGHVS and CDR2 FQNEAQ. V shed 0 bases and J shed 5 bases, with 14 bases lying between them. The CDR3 reads CASSLARPGSNNEQFF. The CDR3 DNA sequence: TGTGCCAGCAGCTTAGCGCGCCCAGGGTCGAACAATGAGCAGTTCTTC. Full variable domain (outside the CDR3, taken from reference TRBV7-8 and TRBJ2-1): GAGVSQSPRYKVAKRGQDVALRCDPISGHVSLFWYQQALGQGPEFLTYFQNEAQLDKSGLPSDRFFAERPEGSVSTLKIQRTQQEDSAVYLCASSLARPGSNNEQFFGPGTRLTVL.

The V gene is TRBV27, the J gene TRBJ1-1, with 7 bases identical to TRBD1. V shed 4 bases, J shed 8 bases, and the junction held 16 bases outside the gene matches. Germline assignment: CDR1 MNHEY and CDR2 SMNVEV (reference sequence). The CDR3 sequence is 16 residues long. The CDR3 spells CASSSIRDKGAREAFF. CDR3 bases: TGTGCCAGCAGTTCAATCCGGGACAAGGGGGCTAGGGAAGCTTTCTTT.

The V call is TRBV5-6, the J call TRBJ2-4; D is uncertain. The germline V gene encodes CDR1 SGHDT and CDR2 YYEEEE. The length of the CDR3 is 14 residues. With 4 bases removed from V and 8 bases from J, the gap between germline ends came to 16 bases. CDR3 sequence reads: CASSVSGSRYIQYF. The CDR3 nucleotides read TGTGCCAGCAGCGTCTCTGGCAGTCGATACATTCAGTACTTC.

This rearrangement joins TRBV27 to TRBJ2-2; D is uncertain. V was clipped by 4 bases and J by 7 bases, with 7 bases between them. The CDR3 extends over 12 amino acids. Germline CDR1 reads MNHEY; CDR2 reads SMNVEV (reference sequence). CDR3 in amino acids: CASSSQYGELFF. As DNA, the CDR3 is TGTGCCAGCAGTTCCCAGTACGGGGAGCTGTTTTTT.

This clone was found a few times. This chain connects TRBV6-5 to TRBJ2-7, with unresolved D. Germline V gene lookup returns CDR1 MNHEY and CDR2 SVGAGI. V was pared by 5 bases and J by 0 bases, with 14 bases between. The CDR3 extends over 15 amino acids. The CDR3 DNA is TGTGCCAGCAGTCCTTTTAGCTTTTTCTCCTACGAGCAGTACTTC. Translation gives CASSPFSFFSYEQYF.

The rearrangement joins TRBV30 to TRBJ2-5; 9 nucleotides align to TRBD2. Trimming removed 5 bases from V and 6 bases from J; junction bases left unmatched: 7. Per germline, CDR1 GTSNPN and CDR2 SVGIG (reference sequence). The length of the CDR3 is 13 residues. The CDR3 protein is CAWATGTSKTQYF. In DNA form, the CDR3 reads TGTGCCTGGGCCACCGGGACTAGCAAGACCCAGTACTTC. Full variable domain (outside the CDR3, taken from reference TRBV30 and TRBJ2-5): SQTIHQWPATLVQPVGSPLSLECTVEGTSNPNLYWYRQAAGRGLQLLFYSVGIGQISSEVPQNLSASRPQDRQFILSSKKLLLSDSGFYLCAWATGTSKTQYFGPGTRLLVL.

The chain uses TRBV18 and TRBJ1-1; 10 bases are a match to TRBD1. The V gene's germline CDR1 is KGHSH and CDR2 LQKENI. The trim removed 3 bases at V and 1 base at J, leaving 5 bases unmatched. The CDR3 runs to 16 residues. The CDR3 protein is CASSPMGTGANTEAFF. CDR3 in DNA: TGTGCCAGCTCACCCATGGGGACAGGGGCGAACACTGAAGCTTTCTTT.

The V call is TRBV18, the J call TRBJ2-7; TRBD2 agrees at 8 bases. V lost 6 bases to trimming and J lost 0 bases; unmatched junction nucleotides: 7. The CDR3 sequence is 15 residues long. Looked up from germline, CDR1 is KGHSH and CDR2 is LQKENI. The CDR3 DNA reads TGTGCCAGCTCCCCGGGACTAGTAACCTCCTACGAGCAGTACTTC. Translating gives CASSPGLVTSYEQYF.

This clone was detected a few times. The chain links TRBV5-1 to TRBJ2-7, with 10 bases that match TRBD1. CDR3 length: 16 residues. Germline CDR1 reads SGHRS; CDR2 reads YFSETQ. V shed 3 bases, J shed 1 base, and the junction held 7 bases outside the gene matches. For the CDR3, the DNA is TGCGCCAGCAGCTCCTACGGACAGGGGGAATCCTACGAGCAGTACTTC. Translation: CASSSYGQGESYEQYF. Using reference TRBV5-1 and TRBJ2-7 for the parts outside the CDR3, the full variable domain is KAGVTQTPRYLIKTRGQQVTLSCSPISGHRSVSWYQQTPGQGLQFLFEYFSETQRNKGNFPGRFSGRQFSNSRSEMNVSTLELGDSALYLCASSSYGQGESYEQYFGPGTRLTVT.

J is TRBJ1-1 and V is TRBV5-1; the D is unclear. Germline CDR1 reads SGHRS; CDR2 reads YFSETQ. The CDR3 covers 14 residues. The ends were cut back, 0 bases at V and 3 bases at J, with 9 bases in the middle. CDR3 nucleotides: TGCGCCAGCAGCTTGGCCTGGCAGGACACTGAAGCTTTCTTT. This encodes CASSLAWQDTEAFF.

This sequence joins TRBV29-1 and TRBJ2-7; tentative D call: TRBD2 (6 bases). CDR3 length: 13 residues. The ends were cut back, 6 bases at V and 4 bases at J, with 16 bases in the middle. Germline V gene sequence: CDR1 SQVTM, CDR2 ANQGSEA. CDR3 nucleotide sequence: TGCAGCGTCTCGCGGGGTGGTGAATACGAGCAGTACTTC. It specifies CSVSRGGEYEQYF.

This clone was observed a few times. V usage is TRBV2 and J usage is TRBJ1-5; 10 nucleotides line up with TRBD1. This CDR3 spans 15 amino acids. In germline, CDR1 is SNHLY, CDR2 FYNNEI. J lost 2 bases, V lost 6 bases, and 4 bases had no gene match. The CDR3 reads CASSDRGLGNQPQHF. CDR3 coding DNA: TGTGCCAGCAGCGACAGGGGGCTAGGCAATCAGCCCCAGCATTTT.

Only a few counts were recorded for this clone. This chain connects TRBV25-1 to TRBJ1-5; TRBD1 matches at 9 bases. The CDR3 sequence is 15 residues long. The germline CDR1 and CDR2 sequences are MGHDK and SYGVNS. The J segment lost 4 bases and the V segment lost 2 bases, leaving 3 bases of the junction unmatched. CDR3 residues: CASSEKGTGNQPQHF. The CDR3 DNA follows: TGTGCCAGCAGTGAAAAAGGGACAGGGAATCAGCCCCAGCATTTT. Variable domain in full (rest from reference TRBV25-1 and TRBJ1-5): EADIYQTPRYLVIGTGKKITLECSQTMGHDKMYWYQQDPGMELHLIHYSYGVNSTEKGDLSSESTVSRIRTEHFPLTLESARPSHTSQYLCASSEKGTGNQPQHFGDGTRLSIL.

The gene calls are TRBV19 and TRBJ2-5; tentatively, D is TRBD2 (5 bases). The CDR3 length is 14 residues. V lost 2 bases to trimming and J lost 5 bases, with 12 bases between them. From germline, CDR1 is LNHDA and CDR2 SQIVND (reference sequence). For the CDR3, the DNA is TGTGCCAGTAGTATACCCGGAGGTTTGGAGACCCAGTACTTC. It translates to CASSIPGGLETQYF.

The V and J genes are TRBV12-3 or TRBV12-4 and TRBJ2-7, with TRBD2 as a possible D gene (6 bases). V lost 2 bases, J lost 7 bases, and 6 bases lay in between. The CDR3 is made up of 11 amino acids. The CDR3 DNA is TGTGCCAGCAGTTTACGGGGGGAGCAGTACTTC. Translating gives CASSLRGEQYF.

The CDR3 nucleotides are TGCGCCAGCAGCCGCGAGCACAGGGCCCTAAGTTCACCCCTCCACTTT. Translated, it gives CASSREHRALSSPLHF. This sequence joins TRBV4-3 and TRBJ1-6; the D gene is possibly TRBD1 (6 bases). The CDR3 length is 16 residues. Germline V gene lookup returns CDR1 LGHNA and CDR2 YSLEER. V lost 4 bases and J 9 bases, leaving 19 bases between the germline ends.

The V gene is TRBV5-1, the J gene TRBJ2-7; D remains unclear. The CDR3 is made up of 14 amino acids. The germline V gene encodes CDR1 SGHRS and CDR2 YFSETQ. Trimming removed 3 bases from V and 1 base from J, with 11 bases in between. CDR3 amino acids: CASSSRTESYEQYF. In nucleotides, the CDR3 is TGCGCCAGCAGCTCCCGCACCGAGTCCTACGAGCAGTACTTC.

The chain uses TRBV10-2 and TRBJ2-3; TRBD1 aligns across 7 bases. The CDR3 runs 13 residues. Germline V gene sequence: CDR1 WSHSY, CDR2 SAAADI. V dropped 6 bases and J dropped 0; count of bases not matched to a gene: 0. Written as DNA, the CDR3 is TGCGCCAGCAGGGACAGGAGCACAGATACGCAGTATTTT. This codes for CASRDRSTDTQYF.

The V and J genes are TRBV15 and TRBJ2-3; 9 nucleotides align to TRBD1. The germline V gene encodes CDR1 LNHNV and CDR2 YYDKDF (reference sequence). The CDR3 totals 16 residues. The ends lost 5 bases at V and 4 bases at J; junction bases unmatched: 10. CDR3 loop: CATSANRGLGPDTQYF. CDR3 nucleotides: TGTGCCACCAGCGCCAACAGGGGGCTGGGTCCAGATACGCAGTATTTT.

The V gene is TRBV12-3 or TRBV12-4, the J gene TRBJ1-1; D not certain. Trimming removed 6 bases at V and 5 bases at J, with 7 bases between. This CDR3 is built from 11 residues. CDR3 in DNA: TGTGCCAGCAGCCCGAGGACTGAAGCTTTCTTT. Amino acids: CASSPRTEAFF.

The chain uses TRBV6-6 and TRBJ1-5, with 9 bases identical to TRBD1. Germline trimming cut 5 bases from V and 6 bases from J; bases unmatched to any gene: 11. The germline CDR1 and CDR2 sequences are MNHNY and SVGAGI (reference sequence). The CDR3 totals 16 residues. The CDR3 DNA sequence: TGTGCCAGCAGTCACCGACAGGGGGTGCGCGGTCAGCCCCAGCATTTT. It yields the protein CASSHRQGVRGQPQHF.

The V gene is TRBV5-1, the J gene TRBJ2-7, with 9 positions matching TRBD2. The V segment lost 2 bases and the J segment 6 bases; nucleotides outside the gene matches: 6. CDR3 size: 14 residues. Germline-derived CDR1 and CDR2 are SGHRS and YFSETQ. CDR3 coding DNA: TGCGCCAGCAGCTTTAGCGGGAGTGCGGGCGAGCAGTACTTC. Protein product: CASSFSGSAGEQYF.

J is TRBJ1-1 and V is TRBV28; D might be TRBD1 (6 bases). Trimming cost V 6 bases and J 2 bases, with 13 bases left between them. Germline CDR1 and CDR2: MDHEN and SYDVKM. The CDR3 runs to 14 residues. The CDR3 nucleotides are TGTGCCAGCAGCCCCGGGACAAGAAACACTGAAGCTTTCTTT. This sequence encodes CASSPGTRNTEAFF.